This passage covers 20 T cell receptor beta chains from one sample sequenced in a study of cytomegalovirus exposure and HLA in healthy donors. The PCR had 60 Vbeta and 13 Jbeta primers. Method: immunoSEQ multiplex PCR; TCRdb's copy keeps in-frame clones and lacks some. The sample shows approximately 77,000 clones, roughly 70% of them seen only once. The specimen was PBMCs. The receptors were gathered from a man aged 55 to 70 in good health and CMV-seropositive.

The chain has TRBV18 and TRBJ1-1; no clear D. V was pared by 0 bases and J by 1 base, with 9 bases between. Germline V lookup: CDR1 KGHSH, CDR2 LQKENI. This CDR3 spans 15 amino acids. DNA for the CDR3: TGTGCCAGCTCACCACCGGGGAGAGCGAACACTGAAGCTTTCTTT. The encoded protein is CASSPPGRANTEAFF.

This clone was observed a few times. This same CDR3 is encoded by further DNA sequences in the sample. The V call is TRBV5-1, the J call TRBJ2-5; 8 bases match TRBD1. This CDR3 is built from 13 residues. V trimming: 0 bases; J trimming: 5 bases; junction bases outside the gene matches: 0. Germline CDR1 and CDR2: SGHRS and YFSETQ. CDR3 in DNA: TGCGCCAGCAGCTTGGACAGGGGGGAGACCCAGTACTTC. Protein sequence: CASSLDRGETQYF. The whole variable domain, filled in from reference TRBV5-1 and TRBJ2-5, reads KAGVTQTPRYLIKTRGQQVTLSCSPISGHRSVSWYQQTPGQGLQFLFEYFSETQRNKGNFPGRFSGRQFSNSRSEMNVSTLELGDSALYLCASSLDRGETQYFGPGTRLLVL.

The chain employs TRBV4-1 and TRBJ2-7; TRBD2 might be the D (7 bases). Germline CDR1 reads MGHRA; CDR2 reads YSYEKL. With 2 bases removed from V and 4 bases from J, the gap between germline ends came to 12 bases. The CDR3 sequence is 14 residues long. The CDR3 protein is CASSQNRGAYEQYF. For the CDR3, the DNA is TGCGCCAGCAGCCAAAACCGGGGGGCGTACGAGCAGTACTTC.

This chain uses TRBV7-2 with TRBJ2-3, with 12 bases that match TRBD2. Trimming cost V 1 base and J 2 bases; bases outside gene matches: 1. This CDR3 comprises 16 residues. The germline V gene has CDR1 SGHTA and CDR2 FQGNSA. The CDR3 here is CASSLGLAGVTDTQYF. In DNA form, the CDR3 reads TGTGCCAGCAGCTTAGGACTAGCGGGGGTCACAGATACGCAGTATTTT. Full variable domain (missing parts from reference TRBV7-2 and TRBJ2-3): GAGVSQSPSNKVTEKGKDVELRCDPISGHTALYWYRQSLGQGLEFLIYFQGNSAPDKSGLPSDRFSAERTGGSVSTLTIQRTQQEDSAVYLCASSLGLAGVTDTQYFGPGTRLTVL.

This clone was recorded only once. The chain recombines TRBV7-6 with TRBJ2-5, with 7 bases matching TRBD1. The CDR3 is 14 residues long. CDR1 and CDR2 from the germline V gene are SGHVS and FNYEAQ. The V and J ends lost 3 bases and 3 bases, in that order; junction bases with no gene match: 4. CDR3 amino acids: CASSFEGAEETQYF. The CDR3 nucleotides read TGTGCCAGCAGCTTCGAGGGGGCCGAAGAGACCCAGTACTTC.

This clone has just one count. The rearrangement uses TRBV11-2 and TRBJ2-7; 11 nucleotides align to TRBD2. The CDR3 is made up of 18 amino acids. Trimming took 1 base from V and 2 from J; bases not matched to a gene: 10. The V gene's germline CDR1 is SGHAT and CDR2 FQNNGV. This chain's CDR3 is CASSLGRSSGRRTYEQYF. DNA of the CDR3: TGTGCCAGCAGCTTAGGGCGATCTAGCGGGAGGCGAACCTACGAGCAGTACTTC.

This sequence joins TRBV7-9 and TRBJ1-2; D unclear. The CDR3 runs to 12 residues. Trimming cost V 5 bases and J 7 bases, with 11 bases left between them. CDR1 is SEHNR and CDR2 is FQNEAQ in the germline V gene (reference sequence). CDR3 nucleotide sequence: TGTGCCAGCAGCCGGGTGAGCGCTGGCTACACCTTC. Amino acids: CASSRVSAGYTF.

A single count supports this clone. The CDR3 loop is CASSRGLAGTDTQYF. The CDR3 nucleotides read TGTGCCAGCAGCCGGGGACTAGCGGGCACAGATACGCAGTATTTT. The genes are TRBV5-4 and TRBJ2-3; TRBD2 aligns across 11 bases. Trimming cost V 4 bases and J 1 base; bases outside gene matches: 2. This CDR3 has 15 amino acids. Looked up from germline, CDR1 is SGHNT and CDR2 is YYREEE (reference sequence).

The chain joins TRBV6-1 to TRBJ2-7; TRBD2 matches at 16 bases. V shed 6 bases and J 7 bases; nucleotides not matched to a gene: 6. This CDR3 comprises 15 residues. Germline assignment: CDR1 MNHNS and CDR2 SASEGT. CDR3 sequence reads: CASRGLAGGPREQYF. CDR3 sequence (DNA): TGTGCCAGCAGGGGACTAGCGGGAGGGCCGAGAGAGCAGTACTTC.

The chain joins TRBV7-9 to TRBJ2-2; 8 bases fit TRBD1. V shed 0 bases, J shed 5 bases, and the junction held 5 bases outside the gene matches. The germline gives CDR1 SEHNR, CDR2 FQNEAQ (reference sequence). The CDR3 contains 16 residues. The CDR3 bases are TGTGCCAGCAGCTTAGCTCCGGGACAGGCAACCGGGGAGCTGTTTTTT. Translated, it gives CASSLAPGQATGELFF.

The genes are TRBV15 and TRBJ2-2; a possible D gene is TRBD2 (6 bases). The V gene lost 3 bases and the J gene lost 6 bases, with 11 bases spanning the gap. CDR1 and CDR2 (germline): LNHNV, YYDKDF (reference sequence). The length of the CDR3 is 14 residues. The CDR3 region has the DNA TGTGCCACCAGCAGGGGCGGGGAGCCCGGGGAGCTGTTTTTT. Its protein is CATSRGGEPGELFF.

The V call is TRBV21-1, the J call TRBJ2-7; TRBD1, the table's D call, was not compared with the DNA. TRBV21-1 is given as a pseudogene. There are 16 residues in the CDR3. CDR3 loop: CASSKAQQKVAYEQYF. The CDR3 region has the DNA TGTGCCAGCAGCAAAGCGCAACAGAAGGTGGCCTACGAGCAGTACTTC.

This chain links TRBV5-1 with TRBJ1-1; D not certain. Trimming took 0 bases from V and 7 from J, leaving 10 bases between them. Germline loops: CDR1 SGHRS, CDR2 YFSETQ. The CDR3 runs to 13 residues. The CDR3 nucleotides read TGCGCCAGCAGCTTGGTCCCGGGAAGTGAAGCTTTCTTT. Translating gives CASSLVPGSEAFF.

This chain connects TRBV19 to TRBJ2-3; TRBD1 agrees at 10 bases. Trimming took 3 bases from V and 2 from J; bases not matched to a gene: 2. CDR1 LNHDA and CDR2 SQIVND come from the germline V gene (reference sequence). CDR3 length: 15 residues. As DNA, the CDR3 is TGTGCCAGTAGTATTCGACAGGGGGCCACAGATACGCAGTATTTT. Translated: CASSIRQGATDTQYF.

The chain links TRBV18 to TRBJ2-5; D uncertain. The V end was cut by 2 bases, the J end by 5 bases, with 12 bases between. CDR3 length equals 14 residues. CDR1 and CDR2 (germline): KGHSH, LQKENI. CDR3 loop: CASSPGSRSETQYF. CDR3 bases: TGTGCCAGCTCACCAGGCTCGAGGTCCGAGACCCAGTACTTC.

J is TRBJ2-3 and V is TRBV27, with a weak D call TRBD1 (6 bases). With 7 bases removed from V and 0 bases from J, the gap between germline ends came to 14 bases. This CDR3 contains 15 residues. Germline V CDR1 and CDR2: MNHEY, SMNVEV (reference sequence). This CDR3 reads CASTDRDKSTDTQYF. CDR3 in DNA: TGTGCCAGCACCGACCGGGACAAGAGCACAGATACGCAGTATTTT.

The V call is TRBV6-5, the J call TRBJ2-2; possible D gene TRBD1, 6 bases. This CDR3 has 13 amino acids. Germline V CDR1 and CDR2: MNHEY, SVGAGI. The ends were cut back, 7 bases at V and 9 bases at J, with 15 bases in the middle. Here the CDR3 DNA reads TGTGCCAGCACCCGGACAGATCGAAGGGAGCTGTTTTTT. It is translated as CASTRTDRRELFF.

The count of this clone is one. The genes are TRBV2 and TRBJ1-5, with TRBD1 as a possible D gene (6 bases). Germline values: CDR1 SNHLY, CDR2 FYNNEI. V shed 8 bases and J shed 2 bases, with 10 bases lying between them. The CDR3 has 13 amino acids. The DNA for the CDR3 is TGTGCCAGCCACCGACAGGGCAATCAGCCCCAGCATTTT. It yields the protein CASHRQGNQPQHF.

The J gene is TRBJ1-2, the V gene TRBV28; the match to TRBD1 covers 7 bases. V shed 11 bases and J 5 bases; nucleotides not matched to a gene: 14. Germline loops: CDR1 MDHEN, CDR2 SYDVKM. There are 14 residues in the CDR3. This chain's CDR3 is CAQSRGGQKYGYTF. The CDR3 DNA reads TGTGCCCAGTCACGTGGGGGACAGAAGTATGGCTACACCTTC.

The table lists this clone with a count of one. The CDR3 protein is CASSFQGGYTEAFF. In DNA, the CDR3 is TGTGCCAGCAGCTTCCAAGGAGGGTACACTGAAGCTTTCTTT. J is TRBJ1-1 and V is TRBV7-2; D is undetermined. Germline values: CDR1 SGHTA, CDR2 FQGNSA. With 3 bases removed from V and 3 bases from J, the gap between germline ends came to 11 bases. This CDR3 spans 14 amino acids.